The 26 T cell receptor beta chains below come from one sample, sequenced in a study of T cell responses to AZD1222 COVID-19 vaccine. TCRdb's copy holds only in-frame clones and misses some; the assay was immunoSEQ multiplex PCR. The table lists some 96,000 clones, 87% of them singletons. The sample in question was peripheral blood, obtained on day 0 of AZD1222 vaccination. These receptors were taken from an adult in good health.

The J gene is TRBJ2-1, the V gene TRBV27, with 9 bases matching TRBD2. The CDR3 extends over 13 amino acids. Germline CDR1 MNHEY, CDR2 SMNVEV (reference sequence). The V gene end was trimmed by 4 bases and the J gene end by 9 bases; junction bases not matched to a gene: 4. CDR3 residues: CASSYLAGSEQFF. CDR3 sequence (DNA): TGTGCCAGCAGTTACCTAGCGGGAAGTGAGCAGTTCTTC.

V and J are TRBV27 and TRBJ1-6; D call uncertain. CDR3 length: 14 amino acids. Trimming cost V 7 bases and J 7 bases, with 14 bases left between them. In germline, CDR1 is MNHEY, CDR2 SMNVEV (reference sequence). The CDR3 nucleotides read TGTGCCAGCACTCCGGCGGGGAGGAATTCACCCCTCCACTTT. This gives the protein CASTPAGRNSPLHF.

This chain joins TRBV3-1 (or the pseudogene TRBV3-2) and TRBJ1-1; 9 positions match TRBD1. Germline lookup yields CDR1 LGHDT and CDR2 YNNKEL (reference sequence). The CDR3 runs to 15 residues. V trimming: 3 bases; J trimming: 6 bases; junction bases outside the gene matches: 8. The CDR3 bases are TGTGCCAGCAGCCAGGGGACAGGGATTGGGTCTGAAGCTTTCTTT. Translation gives CASSQGTGIGSEAFF.

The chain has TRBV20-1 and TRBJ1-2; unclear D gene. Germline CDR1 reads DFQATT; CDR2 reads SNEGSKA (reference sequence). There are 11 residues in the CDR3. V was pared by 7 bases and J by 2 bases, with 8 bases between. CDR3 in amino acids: CSERMNYGYTF. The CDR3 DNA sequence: TGCAGTGAGAGGATGAACTATGGCTACACCTTC.

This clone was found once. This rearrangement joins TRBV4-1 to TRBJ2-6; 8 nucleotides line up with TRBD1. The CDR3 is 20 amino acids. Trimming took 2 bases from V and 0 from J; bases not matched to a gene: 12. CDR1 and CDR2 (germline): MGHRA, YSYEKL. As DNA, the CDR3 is TGCGCCAGCAGCCAACCTCTTTGGGACAGGCTGGACTCTGGGGCCAACGTCCTGACTTTC. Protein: CASSQPLWDRLDSGANVLTF.

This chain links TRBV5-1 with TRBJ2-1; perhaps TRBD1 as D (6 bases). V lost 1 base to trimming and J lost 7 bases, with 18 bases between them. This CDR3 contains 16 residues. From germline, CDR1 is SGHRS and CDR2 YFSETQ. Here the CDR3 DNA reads TGCGCCAGCAGCTTGCAGGGGTTGGTAGTGGTAAATGAGCAGTTCTTC. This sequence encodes CASSLQGLVVVNEQFF.

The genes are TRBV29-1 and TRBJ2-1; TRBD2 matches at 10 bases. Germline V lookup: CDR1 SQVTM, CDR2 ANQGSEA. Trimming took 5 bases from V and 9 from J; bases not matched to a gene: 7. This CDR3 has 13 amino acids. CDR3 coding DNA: TGCAGCGTTCGCGCTAGCGGGAGTGGTGAGCAGTTCTTC. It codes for CSVRASGSGEQFF.

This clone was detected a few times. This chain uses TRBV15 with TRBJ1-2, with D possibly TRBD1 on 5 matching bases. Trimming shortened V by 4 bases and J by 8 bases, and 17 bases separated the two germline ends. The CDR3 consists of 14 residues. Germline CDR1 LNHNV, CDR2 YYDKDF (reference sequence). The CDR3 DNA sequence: TGTGCCACCAGCAATTATCAGGGCCTGGTAGGCTACACCTTC. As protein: CATSNYQGLVGYTF.

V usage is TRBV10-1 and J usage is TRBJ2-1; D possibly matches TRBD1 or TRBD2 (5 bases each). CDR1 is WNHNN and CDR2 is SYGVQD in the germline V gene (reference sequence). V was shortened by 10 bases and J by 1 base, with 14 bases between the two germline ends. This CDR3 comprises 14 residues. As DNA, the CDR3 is TGCGCCACCCAAAGGGACGGATCCTACAATGAGCAGTTCTTC. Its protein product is CATQRDGSYNEQFF.

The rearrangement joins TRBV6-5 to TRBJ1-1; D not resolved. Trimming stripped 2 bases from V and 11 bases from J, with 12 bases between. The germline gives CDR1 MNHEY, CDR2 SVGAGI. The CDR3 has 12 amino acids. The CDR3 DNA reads TGTGCCAGCAGTTACCCCCCTCCGGTGGCTTTCTTT. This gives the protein CASSYPPPVAFF.

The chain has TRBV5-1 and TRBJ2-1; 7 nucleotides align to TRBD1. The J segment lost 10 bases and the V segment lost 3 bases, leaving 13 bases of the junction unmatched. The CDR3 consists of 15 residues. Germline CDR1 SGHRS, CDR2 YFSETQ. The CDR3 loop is CASSYLGTEQQEQFF. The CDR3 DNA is TGCGCCAGCAGCTACCTCGGGACAGAGCAACAAGAGCAGTTCTTC.

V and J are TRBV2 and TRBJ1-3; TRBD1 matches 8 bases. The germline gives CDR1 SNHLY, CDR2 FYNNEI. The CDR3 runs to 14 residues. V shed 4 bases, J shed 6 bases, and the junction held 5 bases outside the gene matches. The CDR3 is CASSAQGAANTIYF. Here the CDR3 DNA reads TGTGCCAGCAGTGCTCAGGGGGCCGCAAACACCATATATTTT. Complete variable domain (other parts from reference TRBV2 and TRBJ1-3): EPEVTQTPSHQVTQMGQEVILRCVPISNHLYFYWYRQILGQKVEFLVSFYNNEISEKSEIFDDQFSVERPDGSNFTLKIRSTKLEDSAMYFCASSAQGAANTIYFGEGSWLTVV.

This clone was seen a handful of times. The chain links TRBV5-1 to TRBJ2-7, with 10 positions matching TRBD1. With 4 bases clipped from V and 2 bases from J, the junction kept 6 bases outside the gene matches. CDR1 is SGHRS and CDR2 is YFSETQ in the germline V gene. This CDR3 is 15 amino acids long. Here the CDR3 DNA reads TGCGCCAGCAGCCCCGGGACAGGGGAACCCTACGAGCAGTACTTC. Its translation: CASSPGTGEPYEQYF.

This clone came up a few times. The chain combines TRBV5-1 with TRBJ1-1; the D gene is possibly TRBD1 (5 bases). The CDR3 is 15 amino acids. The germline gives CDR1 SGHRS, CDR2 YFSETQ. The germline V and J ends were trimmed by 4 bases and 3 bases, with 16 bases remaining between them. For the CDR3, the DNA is TGCGCCAGCAGCCCCCGGGGGGGGGTGGACACTGAAGCTTTCTTT. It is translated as CASSPRGGVDTEAFF.

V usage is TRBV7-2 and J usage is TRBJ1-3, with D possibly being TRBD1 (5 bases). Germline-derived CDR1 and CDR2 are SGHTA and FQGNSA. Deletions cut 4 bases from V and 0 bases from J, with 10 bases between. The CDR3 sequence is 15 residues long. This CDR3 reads CASSSTANSGNTIYF. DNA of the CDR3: TGTGCCAGCAGCTCGACAGCCAACTCTGGAAACACCATATATTTT.

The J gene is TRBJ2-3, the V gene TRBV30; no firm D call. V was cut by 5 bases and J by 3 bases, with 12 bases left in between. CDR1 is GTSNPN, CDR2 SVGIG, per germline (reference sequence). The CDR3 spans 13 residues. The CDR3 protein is CAWDPGGTDTQYF. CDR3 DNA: TGTGCCTGGGATCCGGGCGGAACAGATACGCAGTATTTT.

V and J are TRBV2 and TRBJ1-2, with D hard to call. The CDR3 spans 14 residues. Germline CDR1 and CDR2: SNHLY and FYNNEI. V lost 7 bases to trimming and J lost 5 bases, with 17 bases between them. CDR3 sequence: CASKLGFLRYGYTF. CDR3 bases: TGTGCCAGCAAGTTAGGGTTCCTTCGATATGGCTACACCTTC.

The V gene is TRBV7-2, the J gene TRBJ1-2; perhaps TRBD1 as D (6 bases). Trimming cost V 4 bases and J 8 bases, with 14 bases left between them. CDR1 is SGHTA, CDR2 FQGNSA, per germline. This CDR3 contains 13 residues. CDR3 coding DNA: TGTGCCAGCAGCTCGGGGACATTGAGAGGCTACACCTTC. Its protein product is CASSSGTLRGYTF.

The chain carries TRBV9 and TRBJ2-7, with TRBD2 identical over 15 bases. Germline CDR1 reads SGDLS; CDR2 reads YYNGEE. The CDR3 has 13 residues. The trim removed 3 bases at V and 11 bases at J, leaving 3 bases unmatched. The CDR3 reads CASSGGTSGRKYF. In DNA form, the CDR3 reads TGTGCCAGCAGCGGCGGGACTAGCGGGAGGAAGTACTTC.

CDR3 sequence: CASTSRQGFGYTF. CDR3 DNA: TGTGCCAGCACCTCAAGACAGGGGTTTGGCTACACCTTC. V gene TRBV2 combines with J gene TRBJ1-2, with 8 bases fitting TRBD1. After removal of 7 bases from V and 7 bases from J, the junction contained 8 bases not matched to a gene. The germline V gene encodes CDR1 SNHLY and CDR2 FYNNEI. The CDR3 contains 13 residues. Drawing the rest from reference TRBV2 and TRBJ1-2, the complete variable domain is EPEVTQTPSHQVTQMGQEVILRCVPISNHLYFYWYRQILGQKVEFLVSFYNNEISEKSEIFDDQFSVERPDGSNFTLKIRSTKLEDSAMYFCASTSRQGFGYTFGSGTRLTVV.

CDR3 DNA: TGTGCCACCAGTGATTCTCGAACCCCTCCCGGGGAGCTGTTTTTT. Its translation is CATSDSRTPPGELFF. V is TRBV24-1 and J is TRBJ2-2; the D is unclear. CDR1 KGHDR and CDR2 SFDVKD come from the germline V gene. CDR3 length: 15 amino acids. V was trimmed by 2 bases and J by 6 bases, leaving 12 bases between them.

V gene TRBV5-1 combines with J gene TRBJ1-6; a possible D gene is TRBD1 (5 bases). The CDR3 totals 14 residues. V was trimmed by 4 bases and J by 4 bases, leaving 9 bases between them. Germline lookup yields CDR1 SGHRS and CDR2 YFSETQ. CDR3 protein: CASSGGLYNSPLHF. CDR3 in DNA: TGCGCCAGCAGCGGGGGTCTTTATAATTCACCCCTCCACTTT.

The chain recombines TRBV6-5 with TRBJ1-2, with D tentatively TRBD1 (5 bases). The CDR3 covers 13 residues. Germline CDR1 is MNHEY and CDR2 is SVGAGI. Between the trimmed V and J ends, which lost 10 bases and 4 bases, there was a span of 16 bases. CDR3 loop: CATGPGTGYGYTF. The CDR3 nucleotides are TGTGCCACCGGCCCAGGGACCGGCTATGGCTACACCTTC.

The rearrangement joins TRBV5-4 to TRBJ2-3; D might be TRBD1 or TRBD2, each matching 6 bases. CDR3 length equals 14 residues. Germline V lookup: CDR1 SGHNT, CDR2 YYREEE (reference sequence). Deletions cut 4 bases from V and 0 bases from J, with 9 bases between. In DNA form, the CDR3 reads TGTGCCAGCAGCCGGGGGCAAAGCACAGATACGCAGTATTTT. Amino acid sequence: CASSRGQSTDTQYF.

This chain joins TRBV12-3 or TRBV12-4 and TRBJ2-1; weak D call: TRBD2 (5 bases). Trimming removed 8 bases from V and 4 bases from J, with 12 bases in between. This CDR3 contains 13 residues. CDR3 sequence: CASLSGSYNEQFF. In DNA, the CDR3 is TGTGCCAGCCTGTCGGGAAGTTACAATGAGCAGTTCTTC.

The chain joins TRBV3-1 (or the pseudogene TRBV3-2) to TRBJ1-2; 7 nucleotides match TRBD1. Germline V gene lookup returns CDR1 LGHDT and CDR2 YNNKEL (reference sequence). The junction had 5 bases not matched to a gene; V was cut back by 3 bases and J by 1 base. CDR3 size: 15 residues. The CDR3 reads CASSQWDRHNYGYTF. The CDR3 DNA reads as TGTGCCAGCAGCCAGTGGGACAGACATAACTATGGCTACACCTTC.